This T cell receptor (beta chain) is drawn from a study of regulatory T cells in long-lasting Graves disease. Study-level points and caveats: Public clonotype sharing was higher in persistent than newly diagnosed patients.

Described time point: persistent/refractory GD, antithyroid drugs over 5 years with positive TRAb. PBMCs were the source of the RNA used for TCR sequencing. Assembly of TCR beta libraries relied on iRepertoire HTBI primers together with Arm-PCR of CDR3 regions. Using its own MiXCR run on the multiplex PCR reads, TCRdb lists one record per CDR3 protein. This table holds 300,000 to 500,000 distinct CDR3 sequences, around 21% found once. Details on this clonotype: Its antigen is not identified.

The TCR originated in a female donor with Graves disease. Specimen: peripheral blood mononuclear cells (PBMCs), collected when the disease was refractory, from a patient treated with antithyroid drugs.

CDR3 sequence (DNA): TGTGCCAGCATTGGGGCAGTTTCCGGGGACGAGAATCAGCCCCAGCATTTT. As protein: CASIGAVSGDENQPQHF. This chain joins TRBV6-1 and TRBJ1-5, with a possible D match to TRBD1 (5 bases). Trimming left V 7 bases short and J 4 bases short, with 23 bases between. Germline-derived CDR1 and CDR2 are MNHNS and SASEGT. CDR3 length: 17 amino acids.